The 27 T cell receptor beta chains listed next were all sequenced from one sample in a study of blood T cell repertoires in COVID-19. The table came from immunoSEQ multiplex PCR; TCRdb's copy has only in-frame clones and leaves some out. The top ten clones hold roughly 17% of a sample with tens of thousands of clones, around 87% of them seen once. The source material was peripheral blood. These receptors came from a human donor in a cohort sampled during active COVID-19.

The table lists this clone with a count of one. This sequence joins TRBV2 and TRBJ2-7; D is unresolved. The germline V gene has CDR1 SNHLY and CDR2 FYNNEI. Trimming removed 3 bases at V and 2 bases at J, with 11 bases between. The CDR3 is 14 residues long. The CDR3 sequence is CASSDLYTAYEQYF. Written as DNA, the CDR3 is TGTGCCAGCAGTGATTTGTACACCGCCTACGAGCAGTACTTC. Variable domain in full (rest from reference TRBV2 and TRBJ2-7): EPEVTQTPSHQVTQMGQEVILRCVPISNHLYFYWYRQILGQKVEFLVSFYNNEISEKSEIFDDQFSVERPDGSNFTLKIRSTKLEDSAMYFCASSDLYTAYEQYFGPGTRLTVT.

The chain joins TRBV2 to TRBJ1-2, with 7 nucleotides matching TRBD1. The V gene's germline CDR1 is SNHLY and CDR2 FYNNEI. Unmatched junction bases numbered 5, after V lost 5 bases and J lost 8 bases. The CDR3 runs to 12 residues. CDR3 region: CASSFLTGGYTF. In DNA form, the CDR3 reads TGTGCCAGCAGTTTTCTGACAGGGGGCTACACCTTC.

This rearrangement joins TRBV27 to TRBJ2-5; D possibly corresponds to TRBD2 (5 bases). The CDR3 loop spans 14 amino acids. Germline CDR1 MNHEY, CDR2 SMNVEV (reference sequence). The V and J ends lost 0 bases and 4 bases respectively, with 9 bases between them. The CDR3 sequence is CASSLSGSLETQYF. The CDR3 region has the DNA TGTGCCAGCAGTTTATCTGGGAGTCTAGAGACCCAGTACTTC.

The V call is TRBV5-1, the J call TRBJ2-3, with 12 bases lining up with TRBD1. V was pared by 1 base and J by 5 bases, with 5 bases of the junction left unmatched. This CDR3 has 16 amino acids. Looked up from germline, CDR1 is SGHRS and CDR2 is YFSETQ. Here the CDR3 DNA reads TGCGCCAGCAGCTTGATGGGACAGGGGGCAAGAGATACGCAGTATTTT. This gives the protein CASSLMGQGARDTQYF.

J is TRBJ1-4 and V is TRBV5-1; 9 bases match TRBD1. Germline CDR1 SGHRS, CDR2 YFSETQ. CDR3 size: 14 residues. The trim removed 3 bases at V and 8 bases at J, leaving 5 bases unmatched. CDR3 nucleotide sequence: TGCGCCAGCAGCTCCGGGACAGGGAGAGAAAAACTGTTTTTT. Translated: CASSSGTGREKLFF.

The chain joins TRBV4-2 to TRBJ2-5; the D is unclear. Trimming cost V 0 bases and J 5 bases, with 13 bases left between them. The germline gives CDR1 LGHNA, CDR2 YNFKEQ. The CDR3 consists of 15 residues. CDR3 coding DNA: TGTGCCAGCAGCCAAGAAACTCAGCGTGGTGAGACCCAGTACTTC. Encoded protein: CASSQETQRGETQYF.

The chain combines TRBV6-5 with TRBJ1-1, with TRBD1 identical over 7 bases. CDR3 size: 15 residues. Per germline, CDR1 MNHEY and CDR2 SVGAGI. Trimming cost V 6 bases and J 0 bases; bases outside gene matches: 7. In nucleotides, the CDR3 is TGTGCCAGCAGACTTAACAGGGGTTTGAACACTGAAGCTTTCTTT. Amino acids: CASRLNRGLNTEAFF.

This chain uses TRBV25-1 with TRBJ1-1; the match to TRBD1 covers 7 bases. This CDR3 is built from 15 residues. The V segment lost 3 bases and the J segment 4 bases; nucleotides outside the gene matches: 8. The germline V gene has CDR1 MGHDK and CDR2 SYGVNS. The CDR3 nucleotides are TGTGCCAGCAGTGACCTCACAGGGGCGGGCACTGAAGCTTTCTTT. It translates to CASSDLTGAGTEAFF.

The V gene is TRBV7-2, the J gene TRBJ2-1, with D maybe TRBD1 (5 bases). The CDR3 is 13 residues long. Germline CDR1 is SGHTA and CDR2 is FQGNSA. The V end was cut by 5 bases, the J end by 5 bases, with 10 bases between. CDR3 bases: TGTGCCAGCAGCAATAGACAGAACAATGAGCAGTTCTTC. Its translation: CASSNRQNNEQFF.

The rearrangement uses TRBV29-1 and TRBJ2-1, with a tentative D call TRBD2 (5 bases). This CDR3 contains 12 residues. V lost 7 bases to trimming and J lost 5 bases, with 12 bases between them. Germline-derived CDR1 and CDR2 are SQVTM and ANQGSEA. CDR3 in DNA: TGCAGCGCCAAGGACTGGGACAATGAGCAGTTCTTC. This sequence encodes CSAKDWDNEQFF.

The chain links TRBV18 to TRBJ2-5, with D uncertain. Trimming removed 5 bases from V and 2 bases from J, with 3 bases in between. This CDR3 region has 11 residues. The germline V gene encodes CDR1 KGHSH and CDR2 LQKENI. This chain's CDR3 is CASSLQETQYF. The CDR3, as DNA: TGTGCCAGCTCATTACAAGAGACCCAGTACTTC.

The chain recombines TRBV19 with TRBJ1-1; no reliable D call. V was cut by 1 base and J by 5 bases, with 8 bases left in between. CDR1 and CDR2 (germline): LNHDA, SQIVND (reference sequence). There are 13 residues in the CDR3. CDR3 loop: CASSIVGVTEAFF. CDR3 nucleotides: TGTGCCAGTAGTATAGTCGGTGTTACTGAAGCTTTCTTT.

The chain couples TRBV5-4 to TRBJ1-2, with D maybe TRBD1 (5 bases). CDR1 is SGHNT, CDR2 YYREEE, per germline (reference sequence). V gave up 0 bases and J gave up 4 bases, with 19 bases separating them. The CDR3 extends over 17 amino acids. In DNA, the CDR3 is TGTGCCAGCAGCTTGGGGGTTACAGGCGAGCCCCCCTATGGCTACACCTTC. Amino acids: CASSLGVTGEPPYGYTF.

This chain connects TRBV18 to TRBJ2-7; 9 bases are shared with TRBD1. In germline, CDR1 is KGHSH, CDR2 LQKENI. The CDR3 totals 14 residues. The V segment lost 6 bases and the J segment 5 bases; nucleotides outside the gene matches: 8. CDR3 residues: CASSKTGQGNEQYF. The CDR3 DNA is TGTGCCAGCTCGAAAACGGGACAGGGAAACGAGCAGTACTTC.

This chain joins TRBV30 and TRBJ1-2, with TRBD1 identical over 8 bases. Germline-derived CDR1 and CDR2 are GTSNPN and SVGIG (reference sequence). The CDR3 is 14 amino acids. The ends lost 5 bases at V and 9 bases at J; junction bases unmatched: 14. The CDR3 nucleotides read TGTGCCTGGGTCGACTGGGACAGGCAGTTCCGCTACACCTTC. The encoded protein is CAWVDWDRQFRYTF.

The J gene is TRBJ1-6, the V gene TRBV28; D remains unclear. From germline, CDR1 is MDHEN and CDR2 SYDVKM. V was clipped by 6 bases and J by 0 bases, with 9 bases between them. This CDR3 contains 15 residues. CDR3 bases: TGTGCCAGCAGACGACGGAGCTCCTATAATTCACCCCTCCACTTT. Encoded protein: CASRRRSSYNSPLHF.

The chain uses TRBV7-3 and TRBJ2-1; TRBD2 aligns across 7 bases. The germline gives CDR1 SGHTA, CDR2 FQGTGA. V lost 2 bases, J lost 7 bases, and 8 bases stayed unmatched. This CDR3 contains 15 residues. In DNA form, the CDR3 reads TGTGCCAGCAGCTTAGGACTACCCGGGGGGAATGAGCAGTTCTTC. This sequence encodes CASSLGLPGGNEQFF.

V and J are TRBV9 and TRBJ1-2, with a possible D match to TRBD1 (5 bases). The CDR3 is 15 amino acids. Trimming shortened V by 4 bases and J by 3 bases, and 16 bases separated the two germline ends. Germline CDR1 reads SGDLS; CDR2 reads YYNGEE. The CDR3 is CASSPGGLGDYGYTF. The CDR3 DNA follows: TGTGCCAGCAGCCCGGGGGGGTTAGGGGACTATGGCTACACCTTC. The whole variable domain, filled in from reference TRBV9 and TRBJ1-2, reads DSGVTQTPKHLITATGQRVTLRCSPRSGDLSVYWYQQSLDQGLQFLIQYYNGEERAKGNILERFSAQQFPDLHSELNLSSLELGDSALYFCASSPGGLGDYGYTFGSGTRLTVV.

The CDR3 nucleotides read TGTGCCAGCAGCGCCCGGGACAGGGCCGGCGGGGAGCTGTTTTTT. Protein: CASSARDRAGGELFF. The chain has TRBV11-2 and TRBJ2-2, with TRBD1 matching over 9 bases. From germline, CDR1 is SGHAT and CDR2 FQNNGV. This CDR3 is 15 amino acids long. J gave up 7 bases and V 5 bases, and 8 bases lay outside the gene matches.

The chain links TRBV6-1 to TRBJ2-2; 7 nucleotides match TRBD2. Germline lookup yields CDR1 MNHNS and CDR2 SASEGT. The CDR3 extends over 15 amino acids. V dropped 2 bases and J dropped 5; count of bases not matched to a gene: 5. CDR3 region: CASSEWQGGTGELFF. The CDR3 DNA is TGTGCCAGCAGTGAATGGCAGGGAGGGACCGGGGAGCTGTTTTTT.

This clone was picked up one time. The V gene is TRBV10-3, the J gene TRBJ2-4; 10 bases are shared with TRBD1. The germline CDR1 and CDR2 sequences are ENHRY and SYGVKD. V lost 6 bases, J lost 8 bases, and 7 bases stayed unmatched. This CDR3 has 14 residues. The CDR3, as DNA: TGTGCCATCAGGGGGACAGGGGCGGCGGACATTCAGTACTTC. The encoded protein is CAIRGTGAADIQYF.

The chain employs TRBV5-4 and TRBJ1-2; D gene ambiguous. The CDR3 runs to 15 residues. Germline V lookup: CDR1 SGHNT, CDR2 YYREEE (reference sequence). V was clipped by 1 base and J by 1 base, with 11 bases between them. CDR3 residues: CASSLSSGDNYGYTF. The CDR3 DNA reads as TGTGCCAGCAGCTTGTCCTCCGGGGATAACTATGGCTACACCTTC.

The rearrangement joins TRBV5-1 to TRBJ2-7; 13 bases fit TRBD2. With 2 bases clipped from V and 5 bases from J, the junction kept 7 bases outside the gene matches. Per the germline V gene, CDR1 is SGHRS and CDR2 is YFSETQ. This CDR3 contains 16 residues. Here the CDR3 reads CASSLPGLAGPNEQYF. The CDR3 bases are TGCGCCAGCAGCTTACCGGGACTAGCGGGGCCGAACGAGCAGTACTTC.

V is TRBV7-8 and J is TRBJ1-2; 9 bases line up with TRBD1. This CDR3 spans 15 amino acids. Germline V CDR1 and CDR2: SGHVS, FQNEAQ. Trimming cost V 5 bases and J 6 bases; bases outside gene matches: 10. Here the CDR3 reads CASSTRTGVGHGYTF. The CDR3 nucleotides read TGTGCCAGCAGCACCCGGACAGGGGTCGGTCATGGCTACACCTTC.

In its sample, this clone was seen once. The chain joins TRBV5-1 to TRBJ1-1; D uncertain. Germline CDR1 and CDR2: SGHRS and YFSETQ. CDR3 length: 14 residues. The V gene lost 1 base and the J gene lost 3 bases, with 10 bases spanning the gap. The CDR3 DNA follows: TGCGCCAGCAGCTTGCCCAGATCCGACACTGAAGCTTTCTTT. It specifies CASSLPRSDTEAFF.

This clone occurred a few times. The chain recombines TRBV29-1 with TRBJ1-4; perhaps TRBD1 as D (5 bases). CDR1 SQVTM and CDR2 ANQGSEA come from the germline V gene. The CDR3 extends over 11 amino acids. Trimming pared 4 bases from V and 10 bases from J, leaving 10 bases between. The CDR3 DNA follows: TGCAGCGTTGGAACAGGCGTAAAACTGTTTTTT. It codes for CSVGTGVKLFF.

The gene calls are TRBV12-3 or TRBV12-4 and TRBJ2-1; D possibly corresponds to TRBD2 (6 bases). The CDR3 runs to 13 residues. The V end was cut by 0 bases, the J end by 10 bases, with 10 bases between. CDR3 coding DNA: TGTGCCAGCAGTTTAGCAGGGACTCGCGAGCAGTTCTTC. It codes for CASSLAGTREQFF.